This paragraph covers one TCR beta chain sequence. The CDR3 covers 15 residues. CDR1 and CDR2 (germline): SGHNT, YYREEE (reference sequence). J gave up 4 bases and V 1 base, and 7 bases lay outside the gene matches. The data were obtained in a study of blood T cell repertoires in COVID-19. The method was immunoSEQ multiplex PCR; TCRdb's version includes in-frame clones alone and lacks a portion of them. The table shows about 78,000 clones, with about 83% occurring only once. The receptor comes from an elderly woman with active or convalescent COVID-19. Sequences were obtained from peripheral blood. The chain has TRBV5-4 and TRBJ1-2; TRBD1 matches 7 bases. The CDR3 sequence is CASSLQGVRSYGYTF. The CDR3 bases are TGTGCCAGCAGCTTGCAGGGGGTTAGAAGCTATGGCTACACCTTC. The variable domain in full, with the rest retrieved from reference TRBV5-4 and TRBJ1-2, is ETGVTQSPTHLIKTRGQQVTLRCSSQSGHNTVSWYQQALGQGPQFIFQYYREEENGRGNFPPRFSGLQFPNYSSELNVNALELDDSALYLCASSLQGVRSYGYTFGSGTRLTVV.